The 10 T cell receptor beta chains below come from one sample, sequenced in a study of T-cell memory formation after mild COVID-19. TCRdb itself ran the 5' RACE reads through MiXCR, one entry per CDR3 protein. Of roughly 550,000 distinct CDR3 sequences listed, roughly 20% are singletons. Sequenced: PBMCs or a T cell subset sorted from them (not recorded which). These receptors originate from an adult woman who had mild COVID-19 (a few samples of this study predate the infection). Cell type and time point are not known.

This clonotype was picked up a small number of times. The chain links TRBV5-6 to TRBJ1-1; D is perhaps TRBD1 (6 bases). Trimming pared 5 bases from V and 5 bases from J, leaving 19 bases between. The CDR3 has 15 residues. Germline V CDR1 and CDR2: SGHDT, YYEEEE. Written as DNA, the CDR3 is TGTGCCAGCAGTTATAAAGGCACTCAGGGGACTGAAGCTTTCTTT. As protein: CASSYKGTQGTEAFF.

The table lists this clonotype with many counts. The chain couples TRBV5-1 to TRBJ2-7; 8 nucleotides agree with TRBD2. Germline assignment: CDR1 SGHRS and CDR2 YFSETQ. The CDR3 sequence is 16 residues long. J gave up 2 bases and V 3 bases, and 10 bases lay outside the gene matches. The CDR3 loop is CASSSTPGLVPYEQYF. The CDR3 nucleotides are TGCGCCAGCAGCTCGACCCCGGGACTAGTTCCCTACGAGCAGTACTTC.

The CDR3, as DNA: TGTGCCAGCAGCTTGTCACTCAGTCGTATCACAGATACGCAGTATTTT. The encoded protein is CASSLSLSRITDTQYF. The chain carries TRBV7-9 and TRBJ2-3; D unclear. CDR1 and CDR2 (germline): SEHNR, FQNEAQ (reference sequence). This CDR3 is built from 16 residues. Trimming took off 3 bases at V and 2 bases at J, with 15 bases between the two ends.

In its sample, this clonotype was seen a few times. The chain uses TRBV6-2 or TRBV6-3 and TRBJ2-1, with 7 bases lining up with TRBD1. This CDR3 is built from 14 residues. J gave up 8 bases and V 2 bases, and 6 bases lay outside the gene matches. CDR1 MNHEY and CDR2 SVGEGT come from the germline V gene. This CDR3 is CASSYLTGWDEQFF. In nucleotides, the CDR3 is TGTGCCAGCAGTTACCTGACAGGGTGGGATGAGCAGTTCTTC.

V and J are TRBV3-1 and TRBJ1-1; 9 bases are shared with TRBD1. The germline gives CDR1 LGHDT, CDR2 YNNKEL (reference sequence). The CDR3 has 15 amino acids. V shed 2 bases, J shed 6 bases, and the junction held 7 bases outside the gene matches. The chain's CDR3 is CASSQIGTGTAEAFF. CDR3 nucleotides: TGTGCCAGCAGCCAAATTGGGACAGGGACCGCTGAAGCTTTCTTT.

The chain recombines TRBV20-1 with TRBJ2-7, with 14 positions matching TRBD2. The CDR3 runs to 15 residues. Germline V gene data show CDR1 as DFQATT and CDR2 as SNEGSKA (reference sequence). Germline trimming cut 3 bases from V and 3 bases from J; bases unmatched to any gene: 4. CDR3 nucleotides: TGCAGTGCTAGCGGACTAGCGGGAGGTCTCTACGAGCAGTACTTC. This codes for CSASGLAGGLYEQYF.

This chain uses TRBV12-3 or TRBV12-4 with TRBJ1-5, with D maybe TRBD1 (6 bases). The CDR3 has 16 residues. The V end lost 6 bases, the J end lost 1 base, and 16 bases lay between the germline ends. CDR3 amino acids: CASSAGGRGSNQPQHF. The CDR3 DNA sequence: TGTGCCAGCAGCGCCGGGGGGCGAGGAAGCAATCAGCCCCAGCATTTT.

The chain carries TRBV7-9 and TRBJ2-7, with D possibly matching TRBD2 (6 bases). The V gene's germline CDR1 is SEHNR and CDR2 FQNEAQ (reference sequence). Trimming took off 5 bases at V and 0 bases at J, with 14 bases between the two ends. CDR3 length: 15 residues. CDR3 sequence reads: CASSPTLASSYEQYF. The CDR3 nucleotides read TGTGCCAGCAGCCCGACTCTAGCGTCCTCCTACGAGCAGTACTTC.

This clonotype came up a few times. The V and J genes are TRBV7-6 and TRBJ2-1; the match to TRBD2 covers 10 bases. This CDR3 has 16 amino acids. Germline V gives CDR1 SGHVS, CDR2 FNYEAQ. The V gene end was trimmed by 5 bases and the J gene end by 3 bases; junction bases not matched to a gene: 7. In DNA form, the CDR3 reads TGTGCCAGCAGCCTCGAGGGACTAGCGTACTACAATGAGCAGTTCTTC. This sequence encodes CASSLEGLAYYNEQFF.

V is TRBV14 and J is TRBJ1-2, with TRBD1 as a possible D gene (5 bases). Trimming removed 0 bases from V and 4 bases from J, with 9 bases in between. The CDR3 is 14 residues long. The V gene's germline CDR1 is SGHDN and CDR2 FVKESK. CDR3 bases: TGTGCCAGCAGCCAAGAGGGGACCCTCTATGGCTACACCTTC. Translation gives CASSQEGTLYGYTF.